This entry features one T cell receptor beta chain sequence. Its antigen remains unidentified. This entry belongs to a study of monozygotic twins with inflammatory bowel disease. General observations from the study: Among IBD patients, fewer clonotypes were shared with others than among healthy twins, especially with disease activity. Evidence failed to back one strong IBD-linked signal or clonotype.

Per the germline V gene, CDR1 is SGHAT and CDR2 is FQNNGV. The CDR3 sequence is 18 residues long. Two nested PCRs, of around 16 and 10 cycles, processed TCRalpha and TCRbeta cDNA. No DNA is given; TCRdb re-called the 5' RACE reads and lists each CDR3 protein once. Recorded here are more than 350,000 distinct CDR3 sequences; the top ten clones represent roughly 2.3%. V and J are TRBV11-2 and TRBJ2-6; TCRdb proposes TRBD1, but this gene call is untestable without DNA. The sequence was obtained from a human donor with ulcerative colitis or Crohn's disease, or a healthy co-twin of an affected twin (not recorded which). The sequenced sample was blood. Here the CDR3 reads CASSPRGAGVSGANVLTF.